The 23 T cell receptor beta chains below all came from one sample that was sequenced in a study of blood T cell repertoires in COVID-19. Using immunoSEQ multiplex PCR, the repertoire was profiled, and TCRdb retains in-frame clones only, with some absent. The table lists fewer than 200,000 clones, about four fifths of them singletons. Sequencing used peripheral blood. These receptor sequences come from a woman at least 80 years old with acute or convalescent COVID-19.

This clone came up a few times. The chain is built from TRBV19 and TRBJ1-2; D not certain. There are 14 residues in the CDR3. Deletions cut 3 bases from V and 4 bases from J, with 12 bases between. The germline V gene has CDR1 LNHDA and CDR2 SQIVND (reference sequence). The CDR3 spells CASSMGAPSYGYTF. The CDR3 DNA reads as TGTGCCAGTAGTATGGGCGCCCCGTCCTATGGCTACACCTTC. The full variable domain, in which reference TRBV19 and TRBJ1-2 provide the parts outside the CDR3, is DGGITQSPKYLFRKEGQNVTLSCEQNLNHDAMYWYRQDPGQGLRLIYYSQIVNDFQKGDIAEGYSVSREKKESFPLTVTSAQKNPTAFYLCASSMGAPSYGYTFGSGTRLTVV.

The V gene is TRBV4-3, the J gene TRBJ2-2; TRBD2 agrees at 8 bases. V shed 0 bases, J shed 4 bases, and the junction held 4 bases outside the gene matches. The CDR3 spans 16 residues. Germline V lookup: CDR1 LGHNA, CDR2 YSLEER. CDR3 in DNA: TGCGCCAGCAGCCAAGATCCCGGGAGGGCCACCGGGGAGCTGTTTTTT. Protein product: CASSQDPGRATGELFF.

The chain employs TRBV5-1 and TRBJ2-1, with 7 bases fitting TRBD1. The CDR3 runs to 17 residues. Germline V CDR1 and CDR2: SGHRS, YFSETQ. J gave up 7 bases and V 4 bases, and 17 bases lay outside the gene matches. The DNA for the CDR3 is TGCGCCAGCAGCCCAAATGCCGGGACAGTAGGGACAAATGAGCAGTTCTTC. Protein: CASSPNAGTVGTNEQFF.

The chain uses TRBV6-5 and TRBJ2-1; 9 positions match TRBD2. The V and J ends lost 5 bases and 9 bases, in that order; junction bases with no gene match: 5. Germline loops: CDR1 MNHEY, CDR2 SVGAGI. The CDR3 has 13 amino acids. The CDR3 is CASSPSGTGEQFF. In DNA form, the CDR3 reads TGTGCCAGCAGTCCTAGCGGGACGGGTGAGCAGTTCTTC.

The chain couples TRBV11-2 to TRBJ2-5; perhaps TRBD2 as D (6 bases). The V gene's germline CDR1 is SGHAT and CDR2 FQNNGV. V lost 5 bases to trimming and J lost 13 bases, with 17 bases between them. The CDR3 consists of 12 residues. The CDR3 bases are TGTGCCAGCAGCCATAAAGCGGGCCCGTTGTACTTC. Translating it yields CASSHKAGPLYF.

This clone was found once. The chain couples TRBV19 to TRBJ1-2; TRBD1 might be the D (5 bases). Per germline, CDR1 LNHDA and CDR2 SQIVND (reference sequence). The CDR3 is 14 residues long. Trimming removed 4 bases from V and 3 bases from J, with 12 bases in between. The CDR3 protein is CASSSIGRDYGYTF. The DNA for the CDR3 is TGTGCCAGTAGTAGCATAGGCAGGGACTATGGCTACACCTTC.

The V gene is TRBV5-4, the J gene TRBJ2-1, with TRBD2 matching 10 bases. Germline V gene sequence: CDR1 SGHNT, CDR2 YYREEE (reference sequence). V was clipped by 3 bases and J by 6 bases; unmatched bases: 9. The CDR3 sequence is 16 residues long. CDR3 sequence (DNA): TGTGCCAGCAGCTCGGCGGTAGCGGGAGGAATCAATGAGCAGTTCTTC. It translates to CASSSAVAGGINEQFF.

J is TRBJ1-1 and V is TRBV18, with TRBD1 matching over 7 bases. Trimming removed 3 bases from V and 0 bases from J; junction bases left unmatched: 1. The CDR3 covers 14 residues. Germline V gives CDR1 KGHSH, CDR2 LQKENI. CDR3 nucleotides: TGTGCCAGCTCACCTGGACAGGTGAACACTGAAGCTTTCTTT. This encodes CASSPGQVNTEAFF.

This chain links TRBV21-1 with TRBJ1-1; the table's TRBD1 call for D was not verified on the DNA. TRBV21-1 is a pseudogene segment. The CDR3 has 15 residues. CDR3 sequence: CASREPVDRGTEAFF. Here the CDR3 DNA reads TGTGCCAGCAGGGAACCGGTGGACAGGGGCACTGAAGCTTTCTTT.

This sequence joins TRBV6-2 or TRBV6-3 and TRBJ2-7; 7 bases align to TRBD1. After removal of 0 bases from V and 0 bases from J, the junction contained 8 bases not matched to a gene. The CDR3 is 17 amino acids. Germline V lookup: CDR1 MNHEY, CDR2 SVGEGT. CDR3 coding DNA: TGTGCCAGCAGTTACTCGAGCACAGGGGTCCTCTCCTACGAGCAGTACTTC. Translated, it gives CASSYSSTGVLSYEQYF.

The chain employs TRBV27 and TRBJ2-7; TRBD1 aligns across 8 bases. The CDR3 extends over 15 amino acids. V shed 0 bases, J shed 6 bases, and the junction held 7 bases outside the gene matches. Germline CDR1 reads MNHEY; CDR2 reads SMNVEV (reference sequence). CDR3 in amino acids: CASSLSGQGAGEQYF. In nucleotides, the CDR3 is TGTGCCAGCAGTTTATCTGGGCAGGGGGCAGGCGAGCAGTACTTC.

The CDR3 sequence: CASSLSLDHNEQFF. The CDR3 coding sequence is TGTGCCAGCAGCTTATCCCTAGACCACAATGAGCAGTTCTTC. The chain couples TRBV7-2 to TRBJ2-1; no clear D. The CDR3 is 14 residues long. Trimming removed 2 bases from V and 5 bases from J, with 10 bases in between. CDR1 is SGHTA and CDR2 is FQGNSA in the germline V gene.

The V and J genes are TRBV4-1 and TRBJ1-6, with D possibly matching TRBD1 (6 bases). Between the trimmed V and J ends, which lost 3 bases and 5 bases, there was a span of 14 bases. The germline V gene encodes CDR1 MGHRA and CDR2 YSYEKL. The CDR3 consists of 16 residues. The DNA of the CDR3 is TGCGCCAGCAGCCATGGCTTCGACAGGAATAATTCACCCCTCCACTTT. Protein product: CASSHGFDRNNSPLHF.

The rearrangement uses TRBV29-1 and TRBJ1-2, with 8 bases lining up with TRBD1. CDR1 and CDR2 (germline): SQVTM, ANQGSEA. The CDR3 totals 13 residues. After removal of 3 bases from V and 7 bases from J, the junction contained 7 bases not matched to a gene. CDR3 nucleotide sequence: TGCAGCGTTGACCCCAGGGGGCAAGGTGGCTACACCTTC. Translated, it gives CSVDPRGQGGYTF.

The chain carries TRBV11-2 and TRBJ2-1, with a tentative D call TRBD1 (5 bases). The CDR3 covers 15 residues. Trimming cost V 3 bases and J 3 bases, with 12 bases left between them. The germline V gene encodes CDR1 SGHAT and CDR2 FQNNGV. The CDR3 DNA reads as TGTGCCAGCAGCTTGGGCGCTAGGGGCTACAATGAGCAGTTCTTC. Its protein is CASSLGARGYNEQFF.

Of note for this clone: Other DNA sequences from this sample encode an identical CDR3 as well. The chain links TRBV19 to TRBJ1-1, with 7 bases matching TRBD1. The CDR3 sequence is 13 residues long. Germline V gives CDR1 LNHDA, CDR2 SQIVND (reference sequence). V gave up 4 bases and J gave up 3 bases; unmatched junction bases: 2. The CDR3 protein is CASSNTGDTEAFF. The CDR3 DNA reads TGTGCCAGTAGTAATACAGGGGACACTGAAGCTTTCTTT.

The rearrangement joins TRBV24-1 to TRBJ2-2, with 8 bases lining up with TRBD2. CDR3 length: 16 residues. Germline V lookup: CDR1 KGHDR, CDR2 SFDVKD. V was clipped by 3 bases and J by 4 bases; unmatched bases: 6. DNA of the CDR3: TGTGCCACCAGTGATCCCGGGGGGGCCAGCACCGGGGAGCTGTTTTTT. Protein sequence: CATSDPGGASTGELFF.

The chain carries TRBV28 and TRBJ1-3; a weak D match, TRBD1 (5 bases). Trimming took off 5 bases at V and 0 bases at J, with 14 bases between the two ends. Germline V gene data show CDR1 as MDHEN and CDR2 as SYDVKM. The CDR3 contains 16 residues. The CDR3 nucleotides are TGTGCCAGCAGTCTTGGGGGACTTCTCTCTGGAAACACCATATATTTT. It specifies CASSLGGLLSGNTIYF.

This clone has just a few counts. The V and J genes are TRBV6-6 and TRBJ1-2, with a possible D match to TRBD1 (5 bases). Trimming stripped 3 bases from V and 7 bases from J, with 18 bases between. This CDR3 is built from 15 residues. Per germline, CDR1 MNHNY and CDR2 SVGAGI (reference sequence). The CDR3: CASSYDRDSRSGYTF. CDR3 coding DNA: TGTGCCAGCAGTTATGACCGGGACTCCAGGAGTGGCTACACCTTC.

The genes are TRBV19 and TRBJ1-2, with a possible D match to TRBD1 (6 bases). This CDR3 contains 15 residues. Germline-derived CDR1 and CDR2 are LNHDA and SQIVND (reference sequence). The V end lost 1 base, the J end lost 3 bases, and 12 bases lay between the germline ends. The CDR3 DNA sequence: TGTGCCAGTAGTATAGCCCAGGGGCGAGACTATGGCTACACCTTC. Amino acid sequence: CASSIAQGRDYGYTF.

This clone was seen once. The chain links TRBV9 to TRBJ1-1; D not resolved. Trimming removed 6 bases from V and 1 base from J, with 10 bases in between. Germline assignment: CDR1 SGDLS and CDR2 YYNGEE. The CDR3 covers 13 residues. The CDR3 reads CASNARGNTEAFF. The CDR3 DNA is TGTGCCAGCAACGCTCGGGGGAACACTGAAGCTTTCTTT.

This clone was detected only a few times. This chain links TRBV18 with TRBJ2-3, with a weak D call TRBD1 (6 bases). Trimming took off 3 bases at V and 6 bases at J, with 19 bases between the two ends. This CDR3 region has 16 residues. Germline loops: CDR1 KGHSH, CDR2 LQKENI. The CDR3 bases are TGTGCCAGCTCACCTAATTACGGGACATACACCGATACGCAGTATTTT. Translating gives CASSPNYGTYTDTQYF. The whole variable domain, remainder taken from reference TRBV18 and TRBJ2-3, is NAGVMQNPRHLVRRRGQEARLRCSPMKGHSHVYWYRQLPEEGLKFMVYLQKENIIDESGMPKERFSAEFPKEGPSILRIQQVVRGDSAAYFCASSPNYGTYTDTQYFGPGTRLTVL.

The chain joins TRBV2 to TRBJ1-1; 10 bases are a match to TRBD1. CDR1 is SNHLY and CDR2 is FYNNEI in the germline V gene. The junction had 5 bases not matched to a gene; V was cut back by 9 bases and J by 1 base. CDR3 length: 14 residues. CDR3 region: CASRQGAGNTEAFF. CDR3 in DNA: TGTGCCAGTCGACAGGGGGCCGGGAACACTGAAGCTTTCTTT.